The rows below give T cell receptor beta chains drawn from one sample of a study of shared clonotypes between healthy human individuals. Sequencing was performed with immunoSEQ multiplex PCR; in TCRdb, only in-frame clones are kept and a portion is missing. The top ten clones hold less than 0.15% of a sample with some 2,000,000 clones, about 94% of them seen once. Sequencing used naive CD4+ T cells sorted from blood. Receptors were obtained from a man younger than 35 in good health. Each CDR3 is given with its conserved first and last residue. Each record gives: D gene, V gene, J gene, CDR3 DNA, CDR3 protein. D genes are given only for firm matches.

d_gene: TRBD2; v_gene: TRBV5-6; j_gene: TRBJ2-7; CDR3nt: TGTGCCAGCAGCATGCGACTAGCGGGGCCTCTCGAGCAGTACTTC; CDR3aa: CASSMRLAGPLEQYF
d_gene: TRBD2; v_gene: TRBV6-5; j_gene: TRBJ2-7; CDR3nt: TGTGCCAGCAGTCCTACTAGCGGGAGTGCATACGAGCAGTACTTC; CDR3aa: CASSPTSGSAYEQYF
d_gene: .; v_gene: TRBV29-1; j_gene: TRBJ2-2; CDR3nt: TGCAGCGTTGAAGTACAGAACACCGGGGAGCTGTTTTTT; CDR3aa: CSVEVQNTGELFF
d_gene: TRBD2; v_gene: TRBV2; j_gene: TRBJ2-5; CDR3nt: TGTGCCAGCAGTGGACTAGCGGGGGAAGAGACCCAGTACTTC; CDR3aa: CASSGLAGEETQYF
d_gene: .; v_gene: TRBV19; j_gene: TRBJ2-3; CDR3nt: TGTGCCAGTAGTACCAGAGATACGCAGTATTTT; CDR3aa: CASSTRDTQYF
d_gene: TRBD1; v_gene: TRBV11-2; j_gene: TRBJ1-1; CDR3nt: TGTGCCAGCAGCTTAGATTTCTGGACAGGCAGGAACACTGAAGCTTTCTTT; CDR3aa: CASSLDFWTGRNTEAFF
d_gene: .; v_gene: TRBV30; j_gene: TRBJ1-1; CDR3nt: TGTGCCTGGAGTCAAGGACGGAGACTGAACACTGAAGCTTTCTTT; CDR3aa: CAWSQGRRLNTEAFF
d_gene: .; v_gene: TRBV7-2; j_gene: TRBJ2-7; CDR3nt: TGTGCCAGCAGCTTATACCCTTCCGAGCAGTACTTC; CDR3aa: CASSLYPSEQYF
d_gene: .; v_gene: TRBV5-1; j_gene: TRBJ2-3; CDR3nt: TGCGCCAGCAGCTTGGGTCCGGGGACAGATACGCAGTATTTT; CDR3aa: CASSLGPGTDTQYF
d_gene: TRBD2; v_gene: TRBV2; j_gene: TRBJ2-3; CDR3nt: TGTGCCAGCAGTGAAAGCGGGAGTTGTTATTTT; CDR3aa: CASSESGSCYF
d_gene: .; v_gene: TRBV7-2; j_gene: TRBJ2-5; CDR3nt: TGTGCCAGCCGTGCGGGGGAGACCCAGTACTTC; CDR3aa: CASRAGETQYF
d_gene: TRBD2; v_gene: TRBV7-2; j_gene: TRBJ2-7; CDR3nt: TGTGCCAGCAGCTTAGCGAGGCTAGCGGGAGGGAATCGGGAGCAGTACTTC; CDR3aa: CASSLARLAGGNREQYF